Reported below is one TCR beta chain. Its target is unknown. This sample is drawn from a study of PD-1 blockade in classical Hodgkin lymphoma. The overall study: Administration of nivolumab to patients was at 3 mg/kg intravenously every 2 weeks.

Sequencing was performed with immunoSEQ multiplex PCR; in TCRdb, only in-frame clones are kept and a portion is missing. This sample has tens of thousands of clones; 85% to 95% occur once, and the top ten carry about 7.8%. With 4 bases clipped from V and 7 bases from J, the junction kept 8 bases outside the gene matches. The CDR3 sequence is 14 residues long. The germline V gene has CDR1 SEHNR and CDR2 FQNEAQ (reference sequence). Relapse after autologous stem cell transplantation occurred in every patient, and brentuximab vedotin exposure varied. General study results and limits: Nothing has yet pinned down what causes the repertoire differences, possibly disease activity or prior therapy. Those patients who began receiving nivolumab less than 1 year after ASCT had lower diversity, and they were excluded. Complete responders entered with baseline diversity on par with newly diagnosed patients, the results showed.

The sample was peripheral blood mononuclear cells (PBMCs), taken at baseline. The source is a human donor with classical Hodgkin lymphoma. This chain joins TRBV7-9 and TRBJ2-5; 8 bases line up with TRBD2. For the CDR3, the DNA is TGTGCCAGCAGCTCCGGCGGGGGGCATAGGACCCAGTACTTC. It is translated as CASSSGGGHRTQYF.